This T cell receptor (beta chain) stems from a study of blood T cell repertoires in COVID-19. Background on the study: From the United States, Italy and Spain came samples of acute and convalescent COVID-19. T cells, B-cell-depleted T cells, or PBMCs provided the cDNA or gDNA that served as material.

Under the authors' procedure: Estimation of nucleated cell counts relied on the amplification of reference gene primers. Sequenced by immunoSEQ multiplex PCR; TCRdb stores in-frame clones only, minus some. V and J calls and clone size follow that table, whereas D and trimming were derived from the DNA. The sample yields 220,000 or so clones, less than 85% seen once. The CDR3 consists of 15 residues. After removal of 4 bases from V and 3 bases from J, the junction contained 9 bases not matched to a gene. Germline CDR1 SGDLS, CDR2 YYNGEE. Sequences were obtained from peripheral blood. This sequence was found in a woman aged 65 to 85 with acute or convalescent COVID-19. V is TRBV9 and J is TRBJ2-5; 7 bases fit TRBD1. CDR3 DNA sequence: TGTGCCAGCAGCTCCAGACAGGGTTGGAAAGAGACCCAGTACTTC. Its translation is CASSSRQGWKETQYF.